Reported below is one T cell receptor beta chain. The antigen remains unidentified. At the time of sampling, donors were nominally healthy, though unrecorded immune exposures were likely. Germline CDR1 reads SGHDT; CDR2 reads YYEEEE. The CDR3 length is 14 residues. The junction had 7 bases not matched to a gene; V was cut back by 4 bases and J by 4 bases. The sample comes from a study of cytomegalovirus exposure and HLA in healthy donors. General study points: Listed as cytomegalovirus-associated were about 160 TCR beta chains. When the data were analyzed later, several of the most significant clusters appeared to be linked to common viral pathogens. Immune exposure information comprised only CMV serostatus.

The PCR contained 60 Vbeta and 13 Jbeta primers. Produced via immunoSEQ multiplex PCR; TCRdb's table is partial and in-frame only. The data show tens of thousands of clones, 60% to 75% seen once. The chain recombines TRBV5-6 with TRBJ2-7, with 8 bases that match TRBD2. The sequenced sample was PBMCs. The receptor was isolated from a man in his forties in good health and CMV-seropositive. Here the CDR3 reads CASSPGGVGYEQYF. CDR3 coding DNA: TGTGCCAGCAGCCCCGGGGGGGTAGGTTACGAGCAGTACTTC. Based on the CDR3 plus reference TRBV5-6 and TRBJ2-7, the full variable domain is DAGVTQSPTHLIKTRGQQVTLRCSPKSGHDTVSWYQQALGQGPQFIFQYYEEEERQRGNFPDRFSGHQFPNYSSELNVNALLLGDSALYLCASSPGGVGYEQYFGPGTRLTVT.